This T cell receptor (beta chain) appears in the sequencing data of a study of blood T cells in healthy people across ages. A J-beta primer mix and a sample-barcoded 5' primer were used in a second PCR of about 7 to 12 cycles. All samples gave at least 2.5 million CDR3-containing paired-end reads. Via MiXCR, TCRdb re-called the 5' RACE reads, giving one row per CDR3 protein. The sample has over 1,500,000 distinct CDR3 sequences; about 50% are singletons. In germline, CDR1 is SEHNR, CDR2 FQNEAQ (reference sequence). J lost 5 bases, V lost 5 bases, and 6 bases had no gene match. The CDR3 extends over 14 amino acids.

The chain employs TRBV7-9 and TRBJ2-7; 10 nucleotides line up with TRBD1. The specimen sequenced was blood. This TCR derives from a woman between 40 and 50 years old in good health. Here the CDR3 DNA reads TGTGCCAGCAGCGAGGGACAGGGGCAGGACGAGCAGTACTTC. Protein product: CASSEGQGQDEQYF.